Here is one TCR beta chain with its context. Cohorts were assigned according to the clinical history that participants reported. Symptom resolution, clearance, or two negative PCRs marked the recovered donors of Cohort 3. The data are from a study of blood T cell repertoires in COVID-19. Study context: Sample material is recorded as cDNA or gDNA derived from T cells, B-cell-depleted T cells, or PBMCs.

Assay used: immunoSEQ multiplex PCR; TCRdb lists only in-frame clones, some missing. Found here are about 220,000 clones, about nine tenths of them singletons; the top ten hold approximately 2.7%. The TCR comes from a woman aged 25 to 45 who had recovered from COVID-19. Sequenced material: PBMCs or T cells enriched from blood (not recorded which).

In DNA form, the CDR3 reads TGTGCCAGTAGTATAGGGACAGGTAGCACAGATACGCAGTATTTT. It is translated as CASSIGTGSTDTQYF. The V gene is TRBV19, the J gene TRBJ2-3, with 7 bases aligning to TRBD1. This CDR3 comprises 15 residues. Germline CDR1 is LNHDA and CDR2 is SQIVND (reference sequence). The J segment lost 0 bases and the V segment lost 1 base, leaving 1 base of the junction unmatched. The complete variable domain, with remaining parts taken from reference TRBV19 and TRBJ2-3, reads DGGITQSPKYLFRKEGQNVTLSCEQNLNHDAMYWYRQDPGQGLRLIYYSQIVNDFQKGDIAEGYSVSREKKESFPLTVTSAQKNPTAFYLCASSIGTGSTDTQYFGPGTRLTVL.